A selection of T cell receptor beta chains follows, all from one sample in a study of glioma-infiltrating T cells. TCRdb re-called the multiplex PCR reads with MiXCR, one entry per CDR3 protein. The sample comprises approximately 110,000 distinct CDR3 sequences, around 23% of which are singletons, and roughly 15% rests with the top ten. The sample taken for sequencing was glioma tissue, nonneoplastic brain tissue, or PBMCs (not recorded which). All receptors derive from a human donor with low-grade glioma or glioblastoma, undergoing nonglioma brain surgery, or in good health (not recorded which). Each CDR3 is given with its conserved first and last residue.

17	TRBV18	CASSLGTPTSGQETQYF
15	TRBV15	CATSLGTSGNNEQFF
11	TRBV10-3	CATRMNTEAFF
14	TRBV2	CASIAGTPTDTQYF
13	TRBV4-2	CASSQPPLDGYTF
15	TRBV4-3	CASSQEHRVRETQYF
13	TRBV7-2	CASSLTGFPEAFF
13	TRBV4-3	CASSQDQRYEQYF
14	TRBV9	CASSVAVWNTEAFF
15	TRBV7-2	CASSGWTANTGELFF
14	TRBV2	CASRKDRMNTEAFF
14	TRBV20-1	CSATGLAGADTQYF
14	TRBV19	CASSSSASYNEQFF
16	TRBV28	CASSPIWGRRAETQYF
14	TRBV20-1	CSAPRGLSSYEQYF
14	TRBV7-9	CASGSVGLNTEAFF
15	TRBV24-1	CATSDSQGFNNEQFF
13	TRBV27	CASSPDAPYEQYF
13	TRBV4-3	CASSQEAYNEQFF
16	TRBV7-9	CASSLALAGGQNEQFF
13	TRBV10-3	CAISVDENTEAFF
12	TRBV7-9	CASSFGGISLYF
19	TRBV6-6	CASSYSVRGTSGAYNEQFF
16	TRBV7-6	CASSPIAGGPRGEQFF
14	TRBV27	CASSPRLVVDTQYF
15	TRBV7-9	CASSLDPTGNTEAFF
17	TRBV7-6	CASSLAPWGGDAYEQYF
15	TRBV25-1	CASSDTGGPTDTQYF
15	TRBV9	CASSRDGDSNQPQHF
12	TRBV7-2	CASSPGWDTQYF
15	TRBV7-8	CASSLAGRYQETQYF
16	TRBV5-1	CASSLEGTLYQETQYF
14	TRBV12-3/TRBV12-4	CASRPRDFTDTQYF
13	TRBV5-1	CASSLGGTVEQFF
16	TRBV11-1	CASSRTRTGGSYEQYF
14	TRBV12-3/TRBV12-4	CASSLRDREDEQYF
17	TRBV15	CATSRGWGQGAKDEQYF
14	TRBV7-9	CASTLGQGKGGYTF
13	TRBV28	CASSLSGGGTQYF
14	TRBV5-6	CASSPISSYNEQFF
16	TRBV20-1	CSARAPGQVDTGELFF